This T cell receptor beta chain was sequenced during a study of blood T cells in healthy people across ages. Combining a sample-barcoded 5' primer with a J-beta primer mix, a second PCR ran for about 7 to 11 cycles. TCRdb ran MiXCR on the 5' RACE reads and lists one entry per CDR3 protein. Among around 990,000 distinct CDR3 sequences, approximately 26% were seen once, and the ten largest hold approximately 0.71%. V was cut by 0 bases and J by 4 bases, with 9 bases left in between. The CDR3 extends over 14 amino acids. Germline values: CDR1 SEHNR, CDR2 FQNEAQ (reference sequence). These same data were also listed under a study on T cells of mothers and their children.

Source material: blood. The rearrangement links TRBV7-9 to TRBJ2-5; unclear D gene. The TCR sequence derives from a girl aged 2 to 9 in good health. CDR3 residues: CASSLAEFGETQYF. The DNA for the CDR3 is TGTGCCAGCAGCTTAGCCGAGTTCGGAGAGACCCAGTACTTC.